Detailed here is one TCR beta chain. Its antigen is undetermined. This entry is derived from a study of T cell responses to AZD1222 COVID-19 vaccine. Overall study results and limits: Spike-specific TCR depth and breadth grew after two AZD1222 doses.

Here immunoSEQ multiplex PCR was the method, and the copy in TCRdb shows in-frame clones only, minus some. The data hold about 270,000 clones, with around 93% observed a single time. This CDR3 comprises 11 residues. Trimming took 9 bases from V and 6 from J, leaving 10 bases between them. CDR1 and CDR2 from the germline V gene are LGHNT and FRNRAP. The TCR originated in an adult who received the AZD1222 COVID-19 vaccine. Sample: peripheral blood, taken 28 days after the second AZD1222 dose. The rearrangement joins TRBV12-5 to TRBJ2-3; D remains ambiguous. The CDR3 region is CASSVADTQYF. The CDR3 DNA reads as TGTGCTAGCTCGGTGGCGGATACGCAGTATTTT.